The source of this T cell receptor beta chain is a study of shared T cell receptors in the human thymus. CDR1 and CDR2 (germline): SEHNR, FQNEAQ (reference sequence). The CDR3 covers 16 residues. The ends were cut back, 5 bases at V and 2 bases at J, with 18 bases in the middle. This table comes from immunoSEQ multiplex PCR, and its TCRdb copy is limited to in-frame clones, with some not included. The data hold a few hundred thousand clones, with approximately 95% observed a single time. V and J are TRBV7-9 and TRBJ1-2; the D is unclear. Sequenced material: thymocytes. This receptor was identified in a human donor. Written as DNA, the CDR3 is TGTGCCAGCAGCCCGTCAGGCGGGCGGGAAAACTATGGCTACACCTTC. Encoded protein: CASSPSGGRENYGYTF.